The 8 T cell receptor beta chains presented below share a single source sample, sequenced in a study of T cells in Graves' hyperthyroidism and ophthalmopathy (dated by TCRdb to the late 2010s). Libraries were constructed by multiplex PCR. Instrument on record: Illumina HiSeq 2000. Amplification of TCR beta CDR3 regions was carried out from RNA transcripts. The TCR CDR3 was subjected to a first round of RT-PCR using the HTBI primer set and the Qiagen OneStep RT-PCR kit. Clones were called with MiXCR by TCRdb after fastp trimmed the public reads at Q25, and only in-frame beta chains were retained. Every distinct CDR3 protein forms one entry, paired with its most common genes and DNA. The sample records over 400,000 distinct CDR3 sequences, 22% of which are singletons. The ten largest account for about 49% of the sample. Source material: blood. These receptors were taken from a woman in her seventies with Graves' ophthalmopathy.

In nucleotides, the CDR3 is TGTGCCAGCGGTCGACAGGTCCATCGGGGGACCCAGTACTTC. It codes for CASGRQVHRGTQYF. J is TRBJ2-5 and V is TRBV7-9; possible D gene TRBD1, 6 bases. This CDR3 comprises 14 residues. V lost 8 bases, J lost 7 bases, and 20 bases lay in between. CDR1 and CDR2 from the germline V gene are SEHNR and FQNEAQ (reference sequence).

This CDR3 reads CASSLEVGVVLQGQFF. CDR3 nucleotide sequence: TGTGCCAGCAGCTTAGAGGTCGGGGTTGTCCTACAGGGGCAGTTCTTC. The chain carries TRBV7-8 and TRBJ2-1; possibly TRBD1 for D (6 bases). CDR1 is SGHVS and CDR2 is FQNEAQ in the germline V gene. V was clipped by 1 base and J by 12 bases, with 22 bases between them. There are 16 residues in the CDR3.

The chain carries TRBV20-1 and TRBJ2-7; TRBD1 matches 8 bases. From germline, CDR1 is DFQATT and CDR2 SNEGSKA (reference sequence). This CDR3 has 14 residues. V shed 0 bases, J shed 7 bases, and the junction held 8 bases outside the gene matches. CDR3 coding DNA: TGCAGTGCTAGAGAAGGACAGGGTAGTAAGGAGCAGTACTTC. Amino acid sequence: CSAREGQGSKEQYF.

The sample holds many counts of this clonotype. The chain recombines TRBV27 with TRBJ2-7; a possible D gene is TRBD1 (7 bases). V lost 5 bases to trimming and J lost 3 bases, with 17 bases between them. The CDR3 has 15 amino acids. Germline V gene lookup returns CDR1 MNHEY and CDR2 SMNVEV (reference sequence). CDR3 residues: CASSRQGGGYYEQYF. As DNA, the CDR3 is TGTGCCAGCAGTCGACAGGGAGGAGGTTACTACGAGCAGTACTTC.

This clonotype was counted a few times. This chain joins TRBV6-5 and TRBJ2-3; D may be TRBD1 (6 bases). The V gene lost 2 bases and the J gene lost 4 bases, with 10 bases spanning the gap. The CDR3 consists of 14 residues. Germline CDR1 and CDR2: MNHEY and SVGAGI. The DNA for the CDR3 is TGTGCCAGCAGTTACCAGGGGTCCGCAGATACGCAGTATTTT. Its translation is CASSYQGSADTQYF.

This clonotype was seen at least ten times. The chain joins TRBV11-2 to TRBJ2-2; 7 bases line up with TRBD1. The V and J ends lost 0 bases and 5 bases, in that order; junction bases with no gene match: 3. The CDR3 contains 15 residues. From germline, CDR1 is SGHAT and CDR2 FQNNGV. DNA of the CDR3: TGTGCCAGCAGCTTAGATCAACAGGGGACCGGGGAGCTGTTTTTT. Translation: CASSLDQQGTGELFF.

This clonotype was counted only a few times. The chain is built from TRBV12-3 or TRBV12-4 and TRBJ2-7; 9 nucleotides match TRBD2. The CDR3 spans 15 residues. The trim removed 2 bases at V and 2 bases at J, leaving 4 bases unmatched. CDR3: CASSLRGTSTYEQYF. The CDR3 nucleotides read TGTGCCAGCAGTTTAAGGGGGACTAGCACCTACGAGCAGTACTTC.

V is TRBV28 and J is TRBJ2-5; TRBD1 matches at 8 bases. CDR1 MDHEN and CDR2 SYDVKM come from the germline V gene. V gave up 5 bases and J gave up 5 bases; unmatched junction bases: 10. This CDR3 is built from 15 residues. The CDR3 nucleotides are TGTGCCAGCAGTACCCGGCAGGGGGCGGGGGAGACCCAGTACTTC. It codes for CASSTRQGAGETQYF. The full variable domain, completed using reference TRBV28 and TRBJ2-5, is DVKVTQSSRYLVKRTGEKVFLECVQDMDHENMFWYRQDPGLGLRLIYFSYDVKMKEKGDIPEGYSVSREKKERFSLILESASTNQTSMYLCASSTRQGAGETQYFGPGTRLLVL.